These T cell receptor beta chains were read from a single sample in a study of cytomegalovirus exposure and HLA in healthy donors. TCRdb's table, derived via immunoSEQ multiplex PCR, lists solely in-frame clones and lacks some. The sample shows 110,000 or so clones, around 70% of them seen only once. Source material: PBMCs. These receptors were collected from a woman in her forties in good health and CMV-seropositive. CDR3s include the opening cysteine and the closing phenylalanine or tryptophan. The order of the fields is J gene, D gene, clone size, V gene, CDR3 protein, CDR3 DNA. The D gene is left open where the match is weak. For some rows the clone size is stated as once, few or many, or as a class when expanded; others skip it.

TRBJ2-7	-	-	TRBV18	CASSPGAYEQYF	TGTGCCAGCTCACCCGGAGCCTACGAGCAGTACTTC
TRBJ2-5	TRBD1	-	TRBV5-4	CASSQSGTARGTQYF	TGTGCCAGCAGCCAATCCGGGACAGCAAGGGGGACCCAGTACTTC
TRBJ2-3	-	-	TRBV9	CASSVSGVTDTQYF	TGTGCCAGCAGCGTTAGCGGTGTCACAGATACGCAGTATTTT
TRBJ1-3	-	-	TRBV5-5	CASSYGGGGGANTIYF	TGTGCCAGCAGCTATGGAGGCGGGGGTGGTGCAAACACCATATATTTT
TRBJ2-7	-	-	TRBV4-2	CASSQAGPGDEQYF	TGTGCCAGCAGCCAAGCGGGTCCAGGGGACGAGCAGTACTTC
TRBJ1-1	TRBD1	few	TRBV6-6	CASRIKDRALEAFF	TGTGCCAGCAGGATAAAGGACAGGGCTCTTGAAGCTTTCTTT
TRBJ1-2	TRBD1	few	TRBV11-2	CASSLGETGSTF	TGTGCCAGCAGCTTAGGAGAGACAGGGAGCACCTTC
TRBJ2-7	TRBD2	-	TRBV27	CASALGTSGSGIAYEQYF	TGTGCCAGCGCCCTTGGGACTAGCGGATCGGGGATAGCCTACGAGCAGTACTTC
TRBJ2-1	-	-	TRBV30	CAWSRSRNEQFF	TGTGCCTGGAGCCGTAGCCGAAATGAGCAGTTCTTC
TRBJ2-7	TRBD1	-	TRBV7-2	CASSLKIPGQGVLEQYF	TGTGCCAGCAGCTTAAAGATCCCCGGACAGGGGGTCTTAGAGCAGTACTTC
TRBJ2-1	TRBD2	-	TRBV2	CASSEWGSGGPNNEQFF	TGTGCCAGCAGTGAATGGGGTAGCGGGGGGCCAAACAATGAGCAGTTCTTC
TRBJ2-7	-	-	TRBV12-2	CASRLQVALSYEQYF	TGTGCAAGTCGCTTGCAGGTTGCCCTCTCCTACGAGCAGTACTTC
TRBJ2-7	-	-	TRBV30	CAWTGQGMGEQYF	TGTGCCTGGACAGGGCAGGGGATGGGTGAGCAGTACTTC
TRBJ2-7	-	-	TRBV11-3	CASSLPGRGRNEQYF	TGTGCCAGCAGCTTGCCGGGCCGGGGTAGAAACGAGCAGTACTTC
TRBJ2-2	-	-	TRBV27	CASSQRIAGELFF	TGTGCCAGCAGTCAGAGGATCGCCGGGGAGCTGTTTTTT
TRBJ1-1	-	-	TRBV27	CASSEWSGTEAFF	TGTGCCAGCAGTGAGTGGTCTGGCACTGAAGCTTTCTTT
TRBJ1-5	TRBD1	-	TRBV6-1	CASTLTGTSNQPQHF	TGTGCCAGCACCCTGACAGGGACGAGCAATCAGCCCCAGCATTTT
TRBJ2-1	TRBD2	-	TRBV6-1	CASRFTRDYYNEQFF	TGTGCCAGCAGATTTACACGGGACTACTACAATGAGCAGTTCTTC
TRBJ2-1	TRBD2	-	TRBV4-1	CASSQEPGLVGGKQFF	TGCGCCAGCAGCCAAGAACCGGGACTAGTGGGGGGAAAGCAGTTCTTC
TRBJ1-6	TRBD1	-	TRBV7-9	CASSAGQGTGYLDNSPLHF	TGTGCCAGCAGCGCTGGACAGGGAACGGGGTACTTGGATAATTCACCCCTCCACTTT
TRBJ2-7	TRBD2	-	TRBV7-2	CASSSASGRAGAYEQYF	TGTGCCAGCAGCTCCGCTAGCGGGAGGGCCGGAGCCTACGAGCAGTACTTC
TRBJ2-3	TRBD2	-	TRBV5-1	CASSPGGSTDTQYF	TGCGCCAGCAGCCCGGGGGGTAGCACAGATACGCAGTATTTT
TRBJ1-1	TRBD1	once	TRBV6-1	CASSDLGQGRTEAFF	TGTGCCAGCAGTGACCTGGGACAGGGACGCACTGAAGCTTTCTTT
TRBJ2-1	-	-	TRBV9	CASSAGYEQFF	TGTGCCAGCAGCGCAGGGTATGAGCAGTTCTTC
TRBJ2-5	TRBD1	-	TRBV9	CASSLTGERETQYF	TGTGCCAGCAGCTTAACAGGGGAGCGAGAGACCCAGTACTTC
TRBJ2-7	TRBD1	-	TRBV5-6	CASSWGQGALYEQYF	TGTGCCAGCAGCTGGGGACAGGGGGCTTTATACGAGCAGTACTTC
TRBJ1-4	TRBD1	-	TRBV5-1	CASSFGTGTIEKLFF	TGCGCCAGCAGCTTCGGGACAGGAACGATAGAAAAACTGTTTTTT
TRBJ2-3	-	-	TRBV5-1	CASSLQGGTDTQYF	TGCGCCAGCAGCTTACAGGGGGGGACAGATACGCAGTATTTT
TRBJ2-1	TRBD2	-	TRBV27	CASSLWGAGGASYNEQFF	TGTGCCAGCAGTTTATGGGGGGCGGGGGGGGCCTCCTACAATGAGCAGTTCTTC
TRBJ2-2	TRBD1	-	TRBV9	CASSVDWLTGHGELFF	TGTGCCAGCAGCGTAGATTGGTTGACAGGGCACGGGGAGCTGTTTTTT
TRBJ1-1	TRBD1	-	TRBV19	CASKPRTGLGPTEAFF	TGTGCCAGTAAACCCCGGACAGGGTTGGGGCCCACTGAAGCTTTCTTT
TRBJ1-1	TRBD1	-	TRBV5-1	CASSLQGVSQNTEAFF	TGCGCCAGCAGCTTGCAGGGGGTCTCCCAAAACACTGAAGCTTTCTTT
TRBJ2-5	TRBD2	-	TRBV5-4	CTSSFGSGGSETQYF	TGTACCAGCAGCTTTGGGTCGGGGGGAAGTGAGACCCAGTACTTC
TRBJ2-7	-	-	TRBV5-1	CASSLEGGQYGEQYF	TGCGCCAGCAGCTTGGAGGGTGGACAGTACGGCGAGCAGTACTTC
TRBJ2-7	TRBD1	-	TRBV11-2	CASSLGTGGRSSYEQYF	TGTGCCAGCAGCTTGGGTACAGGGGGCCGCTCCTCCTACGAGCAGTACTTC
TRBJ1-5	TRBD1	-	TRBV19	CASAGTVLWVGNQPQHF	TGTGCCAGTGCCGGGACAGTGCTTTGGGTCGGCAATCAGCCCCAGCATTTT
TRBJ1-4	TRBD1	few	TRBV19	CASSWRTGSTNEKLFF	TGTGCCAGTAGTTGGAGGACAGGATCAACTAATGAAAAACTGTTTTTT
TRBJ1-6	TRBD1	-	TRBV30	CAWSRQGGSPLHF	TGTGCCTGGAGCAGACAGGGTGGCTCACCCCTCCACTTT
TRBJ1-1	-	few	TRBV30	CAWSRTTNTEAFF	TGTGCCTGGAGTCGGACAACAAACACTGAAGCTTTCTTT
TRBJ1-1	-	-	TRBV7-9	CASSFDSRGATEAFF	TGTGCCAGCAGCTTTGACAGCAGGGGTGCCACTGAAGCTTTCTTT
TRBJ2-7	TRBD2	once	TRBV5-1	CASSFLAGGTYEQYF	TGCGCCAGCAGCTTTCTAGCGGGAGGAACCTACGAGCAGTACTTC
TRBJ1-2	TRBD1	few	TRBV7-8	CASSFGAGGSSNYGYTF	TGTGCCAGCAGCTTCGGTGCAGGGGGCTCTTCTAACTATGGCTACACCTTC
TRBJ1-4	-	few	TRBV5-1	CASSLAQATNEKLFF	TGCGCCAGCAGCTTGGCCCAGGCAACTAATGAAAAACTGTTTTTT
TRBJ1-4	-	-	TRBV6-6	CASSYRGSEKLFF	TGTGCCAGCAGTTACCGCGGCAGTGAAAAACTGTTTTTT
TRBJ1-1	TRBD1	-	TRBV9	CASSPRTGDTEAFF	TGTGCCAGCAGCCCGCGGACAGGGGACACTGAAGCTTTCTTT
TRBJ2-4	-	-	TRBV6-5	CASGDSGLAKNIQYF	TGTGCCAGCGGGGACAGCGGGTTAGCCAAAAACATTCAGTACTTC
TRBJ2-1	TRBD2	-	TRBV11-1	CASSRTSGSYNEQFF	TGTGCCAGCAGCCGGACTAGCGGTTCCTACAATGAGCAGTTCTTC
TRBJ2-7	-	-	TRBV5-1	CASSLGQIGTYEQYF	TGCGCCAGCAGCTTGGGACAGATTGGGACCTACGAGCAGTACTTC
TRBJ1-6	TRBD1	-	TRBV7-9	CASSPQGGEPLHF	TGTGCCAGCAGCCCACAAGGGGGCGAACCCCTCCACTTT
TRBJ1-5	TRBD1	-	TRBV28	CASAGTGFYAKSNQPQHF	TGTGCCAGCGCCGGGACAGGATTCTACGCAAAAAGTAATCAGCCCCAGCATTTT
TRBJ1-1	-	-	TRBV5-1	CASSLDPGVLREAFF	TGCGCCAGCAGCCTCGACCCAGGGGTTTTGAGAGAAGCTTTCTTT
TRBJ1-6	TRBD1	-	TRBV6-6	CASRDGQGAGSPLHF	TGTGCCAGCAGGGACGGACAGGGGGCGGGTTCACCCCTCCACTTT
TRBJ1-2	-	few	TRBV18	CASSPVGGAANYGYTF	TGTGCCAGCTCACCTGTTGGGGGGGCTGCCAACTATGGCTACACCTTC